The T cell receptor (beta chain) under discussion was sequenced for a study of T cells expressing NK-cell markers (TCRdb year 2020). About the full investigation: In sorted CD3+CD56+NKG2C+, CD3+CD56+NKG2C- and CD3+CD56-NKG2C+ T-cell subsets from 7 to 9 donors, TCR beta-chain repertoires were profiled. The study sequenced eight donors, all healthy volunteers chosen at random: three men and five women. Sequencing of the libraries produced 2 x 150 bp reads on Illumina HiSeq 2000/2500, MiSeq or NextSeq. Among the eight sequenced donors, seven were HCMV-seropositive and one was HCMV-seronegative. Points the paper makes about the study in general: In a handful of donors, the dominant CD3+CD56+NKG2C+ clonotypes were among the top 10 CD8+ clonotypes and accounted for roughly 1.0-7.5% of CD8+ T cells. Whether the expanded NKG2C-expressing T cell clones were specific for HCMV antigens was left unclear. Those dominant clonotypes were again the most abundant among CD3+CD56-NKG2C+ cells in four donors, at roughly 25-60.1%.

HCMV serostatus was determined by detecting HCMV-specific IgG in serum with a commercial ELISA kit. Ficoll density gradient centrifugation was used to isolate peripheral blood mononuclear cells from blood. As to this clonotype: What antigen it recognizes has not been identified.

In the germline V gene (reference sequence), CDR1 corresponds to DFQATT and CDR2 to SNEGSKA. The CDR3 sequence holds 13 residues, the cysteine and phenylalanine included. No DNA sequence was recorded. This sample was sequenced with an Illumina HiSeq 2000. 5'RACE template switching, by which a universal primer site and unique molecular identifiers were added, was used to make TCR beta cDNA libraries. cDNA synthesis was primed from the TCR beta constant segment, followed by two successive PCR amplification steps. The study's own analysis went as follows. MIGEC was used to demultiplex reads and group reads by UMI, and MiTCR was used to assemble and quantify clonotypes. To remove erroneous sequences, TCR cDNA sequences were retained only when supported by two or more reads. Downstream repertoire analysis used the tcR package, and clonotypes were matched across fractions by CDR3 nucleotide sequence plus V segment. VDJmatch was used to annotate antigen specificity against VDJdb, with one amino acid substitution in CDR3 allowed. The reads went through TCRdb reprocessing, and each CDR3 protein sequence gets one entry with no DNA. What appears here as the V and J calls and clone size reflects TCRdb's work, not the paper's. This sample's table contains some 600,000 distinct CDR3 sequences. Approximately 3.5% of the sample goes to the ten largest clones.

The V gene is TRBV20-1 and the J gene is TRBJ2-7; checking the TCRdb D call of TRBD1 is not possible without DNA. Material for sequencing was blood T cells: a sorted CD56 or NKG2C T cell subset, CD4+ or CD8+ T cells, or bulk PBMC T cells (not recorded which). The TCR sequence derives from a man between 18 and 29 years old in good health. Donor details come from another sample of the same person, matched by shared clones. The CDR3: CSASSGRPAEQYF.